This note documents a single T cell receptor (beta chain) sequence. Its antigen is unidentified. The CDR3 consists of 13 residues. The ends were cut back, 1 base at V and 5 bases at J, with 8 bases in the middle. Germline CDR1 is LNHDA and CDR2 is SQIVND (reference sequence). This sample is drawn from a study of cytomegalovirus exposure and HLA in healthy donors. Study-wide points: The study carried out a later analysis of TCR beta sequences. It associated under 20,000 of them with specific HLA alleles at a false discovery rate of 0.05. Cytomegalovirus-associated status was assigned to around 160 TCR beta chains.

13 Jbeta primers and 60 Vbeta primers were used for the PCR. Generated by immunoSEQ multiplex PCR, the TCRdb table keeps only in-frame clones and is missing some. The sample carries some 130,000 clones, roughly four fifths recorded once. The donors comprised healthy bone marrow donors. The chain uses TRBV19 and TRBJ2-5, with D possibly TRBD1 on 6 matching bases. The sequenced material came from PBMCs. This sequence originates from a male donor in good health and CMV-seropositive. CDR3 nucleotides: TGTGCCAGTAGTATAGTTCAGGGGGAGACCCAGTACTTC. Its protein is CASSIVQGETQYF.